This paragraph covers one TCR beta chain sequence. This clonotype was seen just once. Its binding antigen is unknown. No base-level quality is on record; no much larger clone is a single base apart. This sample stems from a study of T-cell reconstitution after alpha-beta-depleted transplantation in children listed by TCRdb under 2016. In terms of the full investigation: Using TCR repertoire profiling, the study followed T-cell immune reconstitution in a quantitative way in children after TCRalphabeta/CD19-depleted allogeneic hematopoietic cell transplantation.

Points the paper makes about the study in general: In some patients, the high TCRbeta diversity seen at day 60 was put down to recipient T cells and intrathymic progenitors that had survived conditioning. The apparently early alphabetaT-cell count recovery about two months after transplant was reportedly dependent on only several hundred rapidly expanded clones derived from non-depleted graft cells. Over the following months the frequencies of hyperexpanded clones went down, and after one year T-cell counts and TCRbeta diversity were mostly credited to newly produced T cells.

Library preparation was by PCR. The instrument was an Illumina HiSeq 2500. To normalize quantification of the TCRbeta repertoire, the TCR libraries were built with molecular barcoding that relied on unique molecular identifiers. TCRdb reanalyzed the raw reads on its own, using fastp at Q25 for trimming and MiXCR for clone calling, and kept in-frame beta chains. Each entry merges the rows of one CDR3 protein and shows their most common DNA and genes. The sample profile shows a few hundred thousand distinct CDR3 sequences; roughly 27% of them were found once. Of the sample, under 45% falls within the top ten clones. The sample's treatment or condition, from its label and the paper: allogeneic hematopoietic cell transplantation with graft depleted of TCRalphabeta T cells and CD19 B cells. Transplant recipients were children who received TCRalphabeta/CD19-depleted allogeneic hematopoietic cell grafts.

Between the V and J ends, shortened by 8 bases and 2 bases respectively, the junction contains 9 bases. The cysteine opens and the phenylalanine closes a CDR3 of 14 amino acids. Only CDR3 DNA is held: 42 bases, read in frame from base 1. Via the germline V gene, CDR1 is KGHDR and CDR2 SFDVKD. Sequences were derived from PBMCs, sampled before TCRalphabeta/CD19-depleted stem cell transplant. The chain employs TRBV24-1 and TRBJ2-6; the D gene is unclear. The clonotype was recovered from a boy under two years old with Wiskott-Aldrich syndrome, due to receive a stem cell transplant. This receptor carries the CDR3 CATKRHPGANVLTF. The DNA sequence is TGTGCCACCAAACGGCACCCTGGGGCCAACGTCCTGACTTTC.